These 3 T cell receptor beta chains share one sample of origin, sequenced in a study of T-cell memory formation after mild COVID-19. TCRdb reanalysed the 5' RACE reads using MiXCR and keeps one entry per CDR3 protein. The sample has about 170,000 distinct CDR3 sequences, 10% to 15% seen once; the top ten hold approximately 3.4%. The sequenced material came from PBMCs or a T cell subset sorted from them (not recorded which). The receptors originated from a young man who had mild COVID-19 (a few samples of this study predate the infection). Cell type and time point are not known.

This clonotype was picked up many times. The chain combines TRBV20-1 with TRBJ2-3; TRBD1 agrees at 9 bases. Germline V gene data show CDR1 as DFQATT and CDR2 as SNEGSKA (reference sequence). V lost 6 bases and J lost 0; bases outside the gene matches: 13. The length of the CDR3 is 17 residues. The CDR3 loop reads CSATPGQGISSTDTQYF. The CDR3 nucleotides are TGCAGTGCGACTCCGGGACAGGGAATTTCTAGCACAGATACGCAGTATTTT.

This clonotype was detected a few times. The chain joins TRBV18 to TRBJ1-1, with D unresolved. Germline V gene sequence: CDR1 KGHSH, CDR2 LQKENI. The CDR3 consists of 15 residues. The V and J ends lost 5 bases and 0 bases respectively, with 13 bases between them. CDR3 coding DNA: TGTGCCAGCTCATTGGAGGGAGCCCTGAACACTGAAGCTTTCTTT. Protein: CASSLEGALNTEAFF.

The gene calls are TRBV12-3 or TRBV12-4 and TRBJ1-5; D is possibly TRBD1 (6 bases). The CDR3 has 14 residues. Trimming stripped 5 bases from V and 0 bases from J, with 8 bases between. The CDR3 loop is CASSHRDSNQPQHF. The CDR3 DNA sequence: TGTGCCAGCAGTCACAGGGATAGCAATCAGCCCCAGCATTTT.